This T cell receptor beta chain derives from a study of cytomegalovirus exposure and HLA in healthy donors. Study-level results: For most subjects, TCR beta sequences were reported to predict HLA-A and HLA-B alleles with accuracy. In a later analysis, an Asian-associated ancestry cluster reportedly showed fewer N-insertions than the approximately 660-donor mean.

PCR primers comprised 60 Vbeta and 13 Jbeta primers. Some clones are missing from TCRdb's copy, which holds only in-frame ones; the method was immunoSEQ multiplex PCR. This sample carries about 200,000 clones, roughly 13% of them seen once, and the ten largest clones take approximately 7.8%. In regard to this clone: The antigen remains unidentified.

The CDR3 runs 16 residues. Per germline, CDR1 LGHNA and CDR2 YSLEER. Losses at the gene ends were 4 bases for V and 2 bases for J; bases not matched to a gene: 7. This TCR was recovered from a man aged 50-60 years in good health and CMV-seropositive. The material sequenced was PBMCs. V gene TRBV4-3 combines with J gene TRBJ1-2, with 10 bases lining up with TRBD1. CDR3 in amino acids: CASSRAGTGANYGYTF. CDR3 coding DNA: TGCGCCAGCAGCCGAGCCGGGACAGGGGCGAACTATGGCTACACCTTC.